The next 20 T cell receptor beta chains were all read from a single sample in a study of control samples from healthy donors and cancer patients. Assay: immunoSEQ multiplex PCR; the TCRdb copy retains only in-frame clones and omits some. Of around 200,000 clones listed, over 80% are singletons. Sequenced: blood. The receptors originated from a man younger than 30 in good health.

The rearrangement joins TRBV10-1 to TRBJ2-5, with 9 positions matching TRBD2. With 4 bases clipped from V and 5 bases from J, the junction kept 8 bases outside the gene matches. The CDR3 runs 15 residues. CDR1 is WNHNN, CDR2 SYGVQD, per germline (reference sequence). This chain's CDR3 is CASSGSSGGVETQYF. The CDR3 DNA reads TGCGCCAGCAGTGGGAGTAGCGGGGGTGTCGAGACCCAGTACTTC.

The chain uses TRBV7-9 and TRBJ1-5; possibly TRBD1 for D (6 bases). The CDR3 covers 14 residues. Trimming removed 1 base from V and 4 bases from J, with 8 bases in between. Germline lookup yields CDR1 SEHNR and CDR2 FQNEAQ (reference sequence). The CDR3 sequence: CASSLGGGNQPQHF. The CDR3 nucleotides are TGTGCCAGCAGCTTAGGAGGGGGAAATCAGCCCCAGCATTTT.

The chain carries TRBV24-1 and TRBJ1-4; D gene uncertain. The germline CDR1 and CDR2 sequences are KGHDR and SFDVKD. V shed 9 bases and J shed 11 bases, with 21 bases lying between them. CDR3 length equals 14 residues. The CDR3 bases are TGTGCCACCCCACACTATCGATTCCGTTGGAAACTGTTTTTT. Encoded protein: CATPHYRFRWKLFF.

The V call is TRBV13, the J call TRBJ1-3; possibly TRBD1 for D (6 bases). The CDR3 is 15 amino acids. V shed 2 bases and J shed 6 bases, with 14 bases lying between them. Germline CDR1 is PRHDT and CDR2 is FYEKMQ (reference sequence). The CDR3 DNA reads TGTGCCAGCAGCTTAAGAGGGGGTTTAGAAAACACCATATATTTT. As protein: CASSLRGGLENTIYF. Together with reference TRBV13 and TRBJ1-3, the CDR3 gives the full variable domain: AAGVIQSPRHLIKEKRETATLKCYPIPRHDTVYWYQQGPGQDPQFLISFYEKMQSDKGSIPDRFSAQQFSDYHSELNMSSLELGDSALYFCASSLRGGLENTIYFGEGSWLTVV.

The CDR3 DNA is TGTGCCTGGAGTGATGGGGGTGTCCCAGATACGCAGTATTTT. Translated: CAWSDGGVPDTQYF. The gene calls are TRBV30 and TRBJ2-3; D tentatively fits TRBD1 or TRBD2 (5 bases each). Trimming cost V 1 base and J 4 bases, with 12 bases left between them. The CDR3 is made up of 14 amino acids. Per the germline V gene, CDR1 is GTSNPN and CDR2 is SVGIG (reference sequence).

In its sample, this clone was seen once. This rearrangement joins TRBV4-2 to TRBJ1-5; D is uncertain. The CDR3 has 13 residues. V gave up 0 bases and J gave up 6 bases, with 6 bases separating them. Per the germline V gene, CDR1 is LGHNA and CDR2 is YNFKEQ. The CDR3 coding sequence is TGTGCCAGCAGCCAAGAACTGGCTCAGCCCCAGCATTTT. Encoded protein: CASSQELAQPQHF.

V gene TRBV12-3 or TRBV12-4 combines with J gene TRBJ2-2; D remains ambiguous. V was cut by 6 bases and J by 0 bases, with 2 bases left in between. The CDR3 has 12 amino acids. CDR3 amino acids: CASRTNTGELFF. The CDR3 DNA sequence: TGTGCCAGCAGAACGAACACCGGGGAGCTGTTTTTT.

This rearrangement joins TRBV3-1 (or the pseudogene TRBV3-2) to TRBJ1-4; no firm D call. CDR1 and CDR2 from the germline V gene are LGHDT and YNNKEL (reference sequence). The V end lost 6 bases, the J end lost 5 bases, and 7 bases lay between the germline ends. This CDR3 comprises 12 residues. CDR3 DNA sequence: TGTGCCAGCAGTATAATAAATGAAAAACTGTTTTTT. Protein: CASSIINEKLFF.

This chain's CDR3 is CASSQEWRGPLHF. The CDR3 DNA sequence: TGTGCCAGCAGCCAAGAATGGAGGGGCCCCCTCCACTTT. The V gene is TRBV14, the J gene TRBJ1-6; tentatively, D is TRBD1 (5 bases). The CDR3 extends over 13 amino acids. Between the trimmed V and J ends, which lost 0 bases and 13 bases, there was a span of 10 bases. Germline assignment: CDR1 SGHDN and CDR2 FVKESK.

The chain employs TRBV6-1 and TRBJ1-5; no firm D call. V gave up 0 bases and J gave up 0 bases, with 6 bases separating them. Germline V CDR1 and CDR2: MNHNS, SASEGT. The CDR3 sequence is 15 residues long. The CDR3 sequence: CASSEAIYSNQPQHF. The CDR3 DNA reads as TGTGCCAGCAGTGAAGCGATTTATAGCAATCAGCCCCAGCATTTT.

The CDR3 loop is CAAAGQGEPQHF. In nucleotides, the CDR3 is TGTGCCGCTGCGGGACAGGGGGAGCCCCAGCATTTT. The chain combines TRBV10-3 with TRBJ1-5; TRBD1 agrees at 11 bases. CDR1 and CDR2 (germline): ENHRY, SYGVKD. The CDR3 totals 12 residues. J gave up 8 bases and V 11 bases, and 5 bases lay outside the gene matches.

The rearrangement joins TRBV18 to TRBJ2-1; 7 bases map to TRBD1. CDR1 and CDR2 from the germline V gene are KGHSH and LQKENI. This CDR3 spans 15 amino acids. V lost 3 bases to trimming and J lost 0 bases; unmatched junction nucleotides: 2. CDR3 in amino acids: CASSPTGYSYNEQFF. The DNA for the CDR3 is TGTGCCAGCTCACCGACAGGGTACTCCTACAATGAGCAGTTCTTC.

Note on this clone: The sample carries other DNA sequences with the same CDR3. The J gene is TRBJ2-3, the V gene TRBV5-1, with D unresolved. The ends were cut back, 0 bases at V and 4 bases at J, with 9 bases in the middle. The CDR3 is made up of 14 amino acids. Per germline, CDR1 SGHRS and CDR2 YFSETQ. CDR3 amino acids: CASSLGGGADTQYF. The CDR3 DNA is TGCGCCAGCAGCTTGGGGGGTGGAGCAGATACGCAGTATTTT.

V gene TRBV25-1 combines with J gene TRBJ2-7; D is unresolved. Germline assignment: CDR1 MGHDK and CDR2 SYGVNS. This CDR3 spans 15 amino acids. V was trimmed by 5 bases and J by 2 bases, leaving 16 bases between them. CDR3 residues: CASSKLERPPYEQYF. The CDR3 region has the DNA TGTGCCAGCAGTAAGTTGGAGAGACCCCCCTACGAGCAGTACTTC.

As for this clone: Its ends do not fully match the called genes, so a read error is possible. This sequence joins TRBV5-4 and TRBJ1-1; tentatively, D is TRBD1 (5 bases). Germline CDR1 and CDR2: SGHNT and YYREEE (reference sequence). The length of the CDR3 is 13 residues. The CDR3 sequence: CASSLPGNPEAFF. The CDR3, as DNA: TGTGCCAGCAGCTTACCAGGGAACCCTGAAGCTTTCTTT.

This chain uses TRBV2 with TRBJ2-5, with TRBD1 as a possible D gene (5 bases). CDR3 length: 13 residues. V was cut by 5 bases and J by 5 bases, with 12 bases left in between. Per the germline V gene, CDR1 is SNHLY and CDR2 is FYNNEI. CDR3 in amino acids: CASSRQISETQYF. The CDR3 DNA is TGTGCCAGCAGTCGACAGATTTCGGAGACCCAGTACTTC.

J is TRBJ1-2 and V is TRBV7-2; maybe TRBD1 (6 bases). Germline V gene data show CDR1 as SGHTA and CDR2 as FQGNSA. The CDR3 runs 14 residues. The V and J ends lost 8 bases and 2 bases respectively, with 15 bases between them. CDR3 sequence (DNA): TGTGCCAGCCCCGGCATGGGGGCGAACTATGGCTACACCTTC. The encoded protein is CASPGMGANYGYTF. Using reference TRBV7-2 and TRBJ1-2 for the parts outside the CDR3, the full variable domain is GAGVSQSPSNKVTEKGKDVELRCDPISGHTALYWYRQSLGQGLEFLIYFQGNSAPDKSGLPSDRFSAERTGGSVSTLTIQRTQQEDSAVYLCASPGMGANYGYTFGSGTRLTVV.

The CDR3 loop reads CASTHEKSSPLHF. DNA for the CDR3: TGTGCCAGCACTCACGAGAAGAGCTCACCCCTCCACTTT. The rearrangement links TRBV12-3 or TRBV12-4 to TRBJ1-6; no reliable D call. V was shortened by 7 bases and J by 10 bases, with 14 bases between the two germline ends. The CDR3 length is 13 residues.

The chain links TRBV6-6 to TRBJ2-5, with a possible D match to TRBD2 (7 bases). V was shortened by 0 bases and J by 2 bases, with 13 bases between the two germline ends. Germline values: CDR1 MNHNY, CDR2 SVGAGI (reference sequence). The CDR3 covers 16 residues. The CDR3 is CASSYSRRGPQETQYF. As DNA, the CDR3 is TGTGCCAGCAGTTACTCGAGGCGGGGGCCTCAAGAGACCCAGTACTTC.

The rearrangement joins TRBV28 to TRBJ1-5; D is uncertain. The germline CDR1 and CDR2 sequences are MDHEN and SYDVKM. V lost 5 bases to trimming and J lost 0 bases, with 14 bases between them. CDR3 length: 16 amino acids. DNA of the CDR3: TGTGCCAGCAGTATAACAGCGCCGTATAGCAATCAGCCCCAGCATTTT. Encoded protein: CASSITAPYSNQPQHF.